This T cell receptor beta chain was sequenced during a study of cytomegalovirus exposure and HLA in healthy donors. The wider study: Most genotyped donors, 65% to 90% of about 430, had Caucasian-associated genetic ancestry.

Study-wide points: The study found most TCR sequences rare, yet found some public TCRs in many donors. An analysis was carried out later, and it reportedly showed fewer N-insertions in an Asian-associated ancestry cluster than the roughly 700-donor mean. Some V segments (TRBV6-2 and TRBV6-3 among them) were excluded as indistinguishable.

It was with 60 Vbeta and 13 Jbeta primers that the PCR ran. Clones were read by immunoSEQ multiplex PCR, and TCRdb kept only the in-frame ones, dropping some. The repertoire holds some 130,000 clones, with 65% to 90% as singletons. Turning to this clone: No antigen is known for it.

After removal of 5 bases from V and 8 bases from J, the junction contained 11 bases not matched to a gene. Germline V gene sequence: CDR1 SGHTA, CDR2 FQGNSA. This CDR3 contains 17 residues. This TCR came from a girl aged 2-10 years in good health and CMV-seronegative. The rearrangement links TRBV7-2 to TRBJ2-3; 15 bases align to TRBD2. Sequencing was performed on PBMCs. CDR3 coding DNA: TGTGCCAGCAGCACGATGGGGACTAGCGGGGGGACCGCTACGCAGTATTTT. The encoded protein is CASSTMGTSGGTATQYF.